A selection of T cell receptor beta chains follows, all from one sample in a study of T cell changes during pregnancy in multiple sclerosis. This table comes from immunoSEQ multiplex PCR, and its TCRdb copy is limited to in-frame clones, with some not included. The sample includes approximately 70,000 clones, under 95% of them seen just once. Sequenced material: CD4+ T cells from peripheral blood mononuclear cells, taken before pregnancy. These receptors were collected from a female donor with multiple sclerosis, enrolled in a pregnancy study. Each CDR3 is given with its conserved first and last residue. Each record gives: V gene, J gene, clone size, D gene, CDR3 protein, CDR3 DNA. D genes are given only for firm matches. Rows may omit the clone size; those that give it use once, few, many or a size class.

v_call: TRBV28
j_call: TRBJ2-7
clone_size: .
d_call: TRBD2
cdr3_aa: CASSTPGLAPHEQYF
cdr3_nt: TGTGCCAGCAGTACGCCGGGACTAGCCCCCCACGAGCAGTACTTC

v_call: TRBV4-3
j_call: TRBJ2-1
clone_size: once
d_call: .
cdr3_aa: CASSLTIAREQFF
cdr3_nt: TGCGCCAGCAGCCTAACCATAGCGAGGGAGCAGTTCTTC

v_call: TRBV2
j_call: TRBJ2-3
clone_size: .
d_call: TRBD1
cdr3_aa: CATNRQGQSTDTQYF
cdr3_nt: TGTGCCACCAACCGTCAGGGACAGAGCACAGATACGCAGTATTTT

v_call: TRBV28
j_call: TRBJ2-1
clone_size: .
d_call: .
cdr3_aa: CASSLRNEQFF
cdr3_nt: TGTGCCAGCAGTTTACGCAATGAGCAGTTCTTC

v_call: TRBV7-2
j_call: TRBJ2-3
clone_size: .
d_call: TRBD2
cdr3_aa: CASSSYPTAGGRDTQYF
cdr3_nt: TGTGCCAGCAGCTCTTATCCGACAGCGGGGGGGCGGGATACGCAGTATTTT

v_call: TRBV19
j_call: TRBJ1-1
clone_size: .
d_call: .
cdr3_aa: CASRGQLNTEAFF
cdr3_nt: TGTGCCAGTAGAGGACAGCTGAACACTGAAGCTTTCTTT

v_call: TRBV30
j_call: TRBJ1-5
clone_size: .
d_call: TRBD1
cdr3_aa: CAWSSMTGGRGNQPQHF
cdr3_nt: TGTGCCTGGAGTTCCATGACAGGGGGGCGCGGCAATCAGCCCCAGCATTTT

v_call: TRBV28
j_call: TRBJ1-5
clone_size: .
d_call: .
cdr3_aa: CASSFDQPQHF
cdr3_nt: TGTGCCAGCAGTTTCGATCAGCCCCAGCATTTT

v_call: TRBV25-1
j_call: TRBJ1-3
clone_size: .
d_call: .
cdr3_aa: CASSNINTIYF
cdr3_nt: TGTGCCAGCAGTAACATAAACACCATATATTTT

v_call: TRBV28
j_call: TRBJ2-5
clone_size: .
d_call: TRBD2
cdr3_aa: CASTIQREGETQYF
cdr3_nt: TGTGCCAGCACCATCCAGCGGGAGGGGGAGACCCAGTACTTC

v_call: TRBV2
j_call: TRBJ2-5
clone_size: .
d_call: TRBD2
cdr3_aa: CASNGRTKQETQYF
cdr3_nt: TGTGCCAGCAACGGGAGGACTAAACAAGAGACCCAGTACTTC

v_call: TRBV4-1
j_call: TRBJ2-2
clone_size: few
d_call: .
cdr3_aa: CASSQDLQGELFF
cdr3_nt: TGCGCCAGCAGCCAAGATCTACAGGGAGAGCTGTTTTTT

v_call: TRBV5-1
j_call: TRBJ1-2
clone_size: .
d_call: TRBD1
cdr3_aa: CASSKGQGVNYGYTF
cdr3_nt: TGCGCCAGCAGCAAGGGACAGGGAGTTAACTATGGCTACACCTTC

v_call: TRBV25-1
j_call: TRBJ1-6
clone_size: .
d_call: .
cdr3_aa: CASSATGNNSPLHF
cdr3_nt: TGTGCCAGCAGTGCCACAGGGAATAATTCACCCCTCCACTTT

v_call: TRBV7-9
j_call: TRBJ2-1
clone_size: .
d_call: TRBD2
cdr3_aa: CASSLPRERFNEQFF
cdr3_nt: TGTGCCAGCAGCTTACCGCGGGAGAGATTCAATGAGCAGTTCTTC

v_call: TRBV13
j_call: TRBJ1-2
clone_size: .
d_call: .
cdr3_aa: CASSPGRELYGYTF
cdr3_nt: TGTGCCAGCAGCCCCGGACGGGAGTTATATGGCTACACCTTC

v_call: TRBV30
j_call: TRBJ1-4
clone_size: once
d_call: .
cdr3_aa: CAWSVDRRTEKLFF
cdr3_nt: TGTGCCTGGAGTGTCGACAGGCGAACCGAAAAACTGTTTTTT

v_call: TRBV4-2
j_call: TRBJ2-7
clone_size: once
d_call: .
cdr3_aa: CASSQRLLYEQYF
cdr3_nt: TGTGCCAGCAGCCAAAGACTACTCTACGAGCAGTACTTC

v_call: TRBV14
j_call: TRBJ2-3
clone_size: .
d_call: TRBD2
cdr3_aa: CASSKRGPRDTQYF
cdr3_nt: TGTGCCAGCAGTAAGCGGGGCCCCCGAGATACGCAGTATTTT

v_call: TRBV4-1
j_call: TRBJ1-4
clone_size: .
d_call: TRBD1
cdr3_aa: CASSQDIGGTGASNEKLFF
cdr3_nt: TGCGCCAGCAGCCAAGATATCGGGGGGACAGGGGCTTCTAATGAAAAACTGTTTTTT

v_call: TRBV12-5
j_call: TRBJ2-1
clone_size: .
d_call: .
cdr3_aa: CASGTDSLNEQFF
cdr3_nt: TGTGCTAGTGGGACGGACAGCCTGAATGAGCAGTTCTTC

v_call: TRBV5-1
j_call: TRBJ2-1
clone_size: .
d_call: TRBD2
cdr3_aa: CASSPGGLAGGHEQFF
cdr3_nt: TGCGCCAGCAGCCCCGGGGGACTAGCGGGGGGTCATGAGCAGTTCTTC

v_call: TRBV7-8
j_call: TRBJ2-7
clone_size: .
d_call: .
cdr3_aa: CASSLRLTPEQYF
cdr3_nt: TGTGCCAGCAGCTTAAGGTTGACTCCCGAGCAGTACTTC

v_call: TRBV28
j_call: TRBJ2-3
clone_size: .
d_call: .
cdr3_aa: CASPPYPTSTDTQYF
cdr3_nt: TGTGCCAGCCCGCCCTACCCGACTAGCACAGATACGCAGTATTTT

v_call: TRBV27
j_call: TRBJ2-1
clone_size: once
d_call: TRBD2
cdr3_aa: CASSLSGLVSFSEQFF
cdr3_nt: TGTGCCAGCAGTTTATCGGGACTAGTCTCGTTCAGTGAGCAGTTCTTC

v_call: TRBV25-1
j_call: TRBJ2-5
clone_size: once
d_call: TRBD2
cdr3_aa: CASSRERGAVQETQYF
cdr3_nt: TGTGCCAGCAGCCGAGAGCGGGGGGCCGTCCAAGAGACCCAGTACTTC

v_call: TRBV30
j_call: TRBJ1-6
clone_size: .
d_call: .
cdr3_aa: CAWSVLQLRVRASPLHF
cdr3_nt: TGTGCCTGGAGTGTATTACAGCTGCGAGTTCGAGCATCACCCCTCCACTTT

v_call: TRBV11-3
j_call: TRBJ2-1
clone_size: .
d_call: .
cdr3_aa: CASSSGGPADNEQFF
cdr3_nt: TGTGCCAGCAGCTCCGGCGGGCCAGCTGACAATGAGCAGTTCTTC

v_call: TRBV7-9
j_call: TRBJ1-5
clone_size: .
d_call: .
cdr3_aa: CASSLVKGAYSNQPQHF
cdr3_nt: TGTGCCAGCAGCTTGGTTAAAGGGGCTTATAGCAATCAGCCCCAGCATTTT

v_call: TRBV6-5
j_call: TRBJ2-5
clone_size: .
d_call: .
cdr3_aa: CASSFTLRGETQYF
cdr3_nt: TGTGCCAGCAGTTTCACTCTTCGGGGAGAGACCCAGTACTTC

v_call: TRBV5-1
j_call: TRBJ2-1
clone_size: .
d_call: TRBD2
cdr3_aa: CASSWGLAGPYNEQFF
cdr3_nt: TGCGCCAGCAGCTGGGGACTAGCGGGACCCTACAATGAGCAGTTCTTC

v_call: TRBV29-1
j_call: TRBJ2-3
clone_size: .
d_call: .
cdr3_aa: CSVSRVVGRATTDTQYF
cdr3_nt: TGCAGCGTATCCCGTGTTGTAGGCAGGGCAACCACAGATACGCAGTATTTT

v_call: TRBV5-1
j_call: TRBJ2-3
clone_size: .
d_call: .
cdr3_aa: CASSLEGVDTQYF
cdr3_nt: TGCGCCAGCAGCTTGGAGGGGGTAGATACGCAGTATTTT

v_call: TRBV4-1
j_call: TRBJ2-3
clone_size: .
d_call: .
cdr3_aa: CASSQDRSTDTQYF
cdr3_nt: TGCGCCAGCAGCCAAGACAGGAGCACAGATACGCAGTATTTT

v_call: TRBV7-9
j_call: TRBJ2-1
clone_size: .
d_call: .
cdr3_aa: CASGLPLTEQFF
cdr3_nt: TGTGCCAGCGGGCTCCCATTGACTGAGCAGTTCTTC

v_call: TRBV30
j_call: TRBJ2-5
clone_size: .
d_call: TRBD1
cdr3_aa: CAWRKTGGQETQYF
cdr3_nt: TGTGCCTGGAGAAAAACAGGGGGGCAGGAGACCCAGTACTTC

v_call: TRBV30
j_call: TRBJ1-1
clone_size: .
d_call: .
cdr3_aa: CAWRSMFGEAFF
cdr3_nt: TGTGCCTGGCGTTCGATGTTCGGGGAAGCTTTCTTT

v_call: TRBV29-1
j_call: TRBJ2-2
clone_size: .
d_call: TRBD2
cdr3_aa: CSVGREFTGELFF
cdr3_nt: TGCAGCGTTGGGCGGGAGTTCACCGGGGAGCTGTTTTTT

v_call: TRBV27
j_call: TRBJ2-5
clone_size: .
d_call: TRBD1
cdr3_aa: CASRGQLSGETQYF
cdr3_nt: TGTGCCAGCAGGGGACAGTTATCGGGGGAGACCCAGTACTTC

v_call: TRBV6-6
j_call: TRBJ1-6
clone_size: .
d_call: TRBD1
cdr3_aa: CASSPPGQVNSPLHF
cdr3_nt: TGTGCCAGCAGCCCACCGGGACAGGTTAATTCACCCCTCCACTTT

v_call: TRBV7-2
j_call: TRBJ1-1
clone_size: .
d_call: TRBD1
cdr3_aa: CASSLRQGSFEAFF
cdr3_nt: TGTGCCAGCAGCTTACGACAGGGCTCATTTGAAGCTTTCTTT

v_call: TRBV4-1
j_call: TRBJ2-7
clone_size: .
d_call: TRBD2
cdr3_aa: CASSSALRTSLNEQYF
cdr3_nt: TGCGCCAGCAGCTCTGCCCTGCGGACTAGCCTTAACGAGCAGTACTTC

v_call: TRBV28
j_call: TRBJ2-1
clone_size: .
d_call: TRBD2
cdr3_aa: CASSFRAGGKYNEQFF
cdr3_nt: TGTGCCAGCAGTTTCAGAGCGGGAGGGAAATACAATGAGCAGTTCTTC